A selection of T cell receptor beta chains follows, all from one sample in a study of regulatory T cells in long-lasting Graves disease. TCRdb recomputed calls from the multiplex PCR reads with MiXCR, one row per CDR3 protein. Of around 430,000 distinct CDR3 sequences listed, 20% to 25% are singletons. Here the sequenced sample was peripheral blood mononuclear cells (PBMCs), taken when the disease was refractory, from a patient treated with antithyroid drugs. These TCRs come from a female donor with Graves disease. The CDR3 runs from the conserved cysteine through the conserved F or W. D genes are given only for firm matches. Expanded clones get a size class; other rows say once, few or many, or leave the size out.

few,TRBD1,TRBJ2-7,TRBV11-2,TGTGCCAGCAGCTCCCCGGGACAGATTTACGAGCAGTACTTC,CASSSPGQIYEQYF
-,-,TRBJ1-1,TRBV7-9,TGTGCCAGCAGCGGGGAAGGACAGCCGACTGAAGCTTTCTTT,CASSGEGQPTEAFF
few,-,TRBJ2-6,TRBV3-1,TGTGCCAGCAGCCTCAATGGGTTCCAGTATTCCTCTGGGGCCAACGTCCTGACTTTC,CASSLNGFQYSSGANVLTF
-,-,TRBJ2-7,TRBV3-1,TGTGCCAGCAGCCAAGGTATCGAGCAGTACTTC,CASSQGIEQYF
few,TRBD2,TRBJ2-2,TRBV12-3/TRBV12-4,TGTGCCAGCAGTTTTGTCGCGGGAGGCCCCGGGGAGCTGTTTTTT,CASSFVAGGPGELFF
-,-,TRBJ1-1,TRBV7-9,TGTGCCAGCAGGCCCCGGGGGAACACTGAAGCTTTCTTT,CASRPRGNTEAFF
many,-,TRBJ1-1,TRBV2,TGTGCCAGCAGTTCGGACGGGGCTGAAGCTTTCTTT,CASSSDGAEAFF
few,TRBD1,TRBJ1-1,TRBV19,TGTGCCAGTAGTCCCGGCGGGGACAGGGTTTTAGGCACTGAAGCTTTCTTT,CASSPGGDRVLGTEAFF
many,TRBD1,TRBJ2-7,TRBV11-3,TGTGCCAGCAGCTTGCTTACCCGGGACAGGGGCGCCTACGAGCAGTACTTC,CASSLLTRDRGAYEQYF
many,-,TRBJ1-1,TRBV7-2,TGTGCCAGCAGCTTAAACCAGGACACTGAAGCTTTCTTT,CASSLNQDTEAFF
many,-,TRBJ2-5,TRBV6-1,TGTGCCAGCAGTGACTACTACCTTGGGGAGACCCAGTACTTC,CASSDYYLGETQYF
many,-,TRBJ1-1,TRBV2,TGTGCCAGCAGGCTGGGGGCGAACACTGAAGCTTTCTTT,CASRLGANTEAFF
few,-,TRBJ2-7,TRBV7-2,TGTGCCAGCAGCCTCGAATGGGGTGGACGGGCCTACGAGCAGTACTTC,CASSLEWGGRAYEQYF
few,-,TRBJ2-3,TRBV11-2,TGTGCCAGCAGCTTAGTCTTTGGACGGAAGGGAACAGATACGCAGTATTTT,CASSLVFGRKGTDTQYF